This TCR beta chain was identified in a study of response to subunit inactivated influenza vaccine. Overall study results and limits: Each seasonal flu vaccination may recruit only limited new T cells, authors suggested.

TCRdb called the RT-PCR reads again in MiXCR, with one record for every CDR3 protein. The sample has 450,000 to 700,000 distinct CDR3 sequences, approximately 14% seen once. V shed 7 bases and J shed 4 bases, with 16 bases lying between them. Germline values: CDR1 SQVTM, CDR2 ANQGSEA. The CDR3 has 13 amino acids. In this sample, this clonotype turned up many times. Its specificity is unknown. The rearrangement joins TRBV29-1 to TRBJ1-1; D may be TRBD1 (6 bases). Sequences were derived from PBMCs from blood, sampled approximately 12 days after vaccination. This clonotype was obtained from a man aged 50 to 59 who received an inactivated influenza vaccine. This chain's CDR3 is CSASQGMATEAFF. In DNA form, the CDR3 reads TGCAGCGCATCACAGGGTATGGCCACTGAAGCTTTCTTT.